This T cell receptor beta chain was retrieved from a study of cytomegalovirus exposure and HLA in healthy donors. Vbeta (60) and Jbeta (13) primers were used in the PCR. Profiled with immunoSEQ multiplex PCR; TCRdb holds only in-frame clones, not every one. The repertoire holds some 150,000 clones, with roughly 80% as singletons. V was trimmed by 9 bases and J by 0 bases, leaving 18 bases between them. CDR1 LNHDA and CDR2 SQIVND come from the germline V gene (reference sequence). The CDR3 is 16 residues long. Material for sequencing was PBMCs. This clonotype was sampled from a woman in her thirties in good health and CMV-seropositive. The J gene is TRBJ1-3, the V gene TRBV19, with D perhaps matching TRBD1 (6 bases). CDR3 coding DNA: TGTGCCAGCCGTGGGGGCGGTCCCAGCTCTGGAAACACCATATATTTT. It codes for CASRGGGPSSGNTIYF.